These T cell receptor beta chains were read from a single sample in a study of regulatory T cells in long-lasting Graves disease. TCRdb independently ran MiXCR on the multiplex PCR reads; one entry per CDR3 protein. The sample has roughly 300,000 distinct CDR3 sequences, around 20% seen once. The sample in question was peripheral blood mononuclear cells (PBMCs), obtained when the disease was refractory, from a patient treated with antithyroid drugs. Receptors were obtained from a female donor with Graves disease. Both conserved end residues are part of each CDR3. A D gene is named only where the DNA matches it firmly. Clone sizes are given selectively: once, few, many, or a class where the clone is expanded.

D gene	V gene	J gene	clone size	CDR3 protein	CDR3 DNA
NA	TRBV30	TRBJ2-7	few	CAWRGRSIYEQYF	TGTGCCTGGAGAGGACGGTCGATATACGAGCAGTACTTC
NA	TRBV4-1	TRBJ1-4	NA	CASSQGGIIKSGLFF	TGCGCCAGCAGCCAAGGTGGCATAATCAAGTCGGGACTGTTTTTT
NA	TRBV7-2	TRBJ2-7	once	CASSLVADSSYEQYF	TGTGCCAGCAGCTTAGTTGCGGATAGCTCCTACGAGCAGTACTTC
TRBD2	TRBV12-3/TRBV12-4	TRBJ2-7	many	CASSLGELAGGYEQYF	TGTGCCAGCAGTTTAGGGGAATTAGCGGGAGGTTACGAGCAGTACTTC
NA	TRBV19	TRBJ1-2	NA	CASSPSVTF	TGTGCCAGTAGTCCGTCAGTTACCTTC
NA	TRBV20-1	TRBJ1-4	many	CSAWLNEKLFF	TGCAGTGCTTGGCTTAATGAAAAACTGTTTTTT
NA	TRBV20-1	TRBJ2-5	few	CSAGWETQYF	TGCAGTGCAGGGTGGGAGACCCAGTACTTC
NA	TRBV4-2	TRBJ1-4	few	CASSHGGDREKLFF	TGTGCCAGCAGCCACGGGGGAGATAGGGAAAAACTGTTTTTT
NA	TRBV6-1	TRBJ1-2	many	CASSPGKKDGYTF	TGTGCCAGCAGTCCCGGGAAGAAGGATGGCTACACCTTC
TRBD2	TRBV6-2/TRBV6-3	TRBJ2-2	NA	CASSYLGLAGVSGELFF	TGTGCCAGCAGTTACTTGGGACTAGCGGGAGTTAGCGGGGAGCTGTTTTTT
NA	TRBV27	TRBJ2-7	many	CASSLGRQGYEQYF	TGTGCCAGCAGTTTAGGAAGGCAGGGCTACGAGCAGTACTTC
NA	TRBV20-1	TRBJ1-1	many	CSAPIQGSTEAFF	TGCAGTGCCCCTATTCAGGGATCCACTGAAGCTTTCTTT
NA	TRBV12-3/TRBV12-4	TRBJ2-2	NA	CASSPREWDTGELFF	TGTGCCAGCAGTCCTCGGGAGTGGGACACCGGGGAGCTGTTTTTT
NA	TRBV12-3/TRBV12-4	TRBJ1-2	many	CASSSNPTGGNYGYTF	TGTGCCAGCAGTTCTAACCCGACAGGCGGGAACTATGGCTACACCTTC
NA	TRBV19	TRBJ1-2	few	CASIPPGQARGGYTF	TGTGCCAGTATCCCACCCGGACAAGCCAGGGGTGGCTACACCTTC
NA	TRBV27	TRBJ2-2	few	CATGGLATGELFF	TGTGCCACCGGGGGGCTGGCCACCGGGGAGCTGTTTTTT
NA	TRBV11-2	TRBJ2-1	NA	CASSLSLRKGSYNEQFF	TGTGCCAGCAGCTTATCCTTGCGGAAGGGGTCCTACAATGAGCAGTTCTTC
NA	TRBV29-1	TRBJ2-7	many	CSVEMAGPGNEQYF	TGCAGCGTTGAGATGGCAGGTCCGGGGAACGAGCAGTACTTC
NA	TRBV29-1	TRBJ2-7	NA	CSVLSGSPTYEQYF	TGCAGCGTTTTATCAGGGTCCCCCACCTACGAGCAGTACTTC
NA	TRBV12-3/TRBV12-4	TRBJ1-1	many	CASRTQKGGLVAEAFF	TGTGCCAGCAGAACGCAGAAAGGGGGATTGGTCGCTGAAGCTTTCTTT
NA	TRBV29-1	TRBJ1-2	few	CSVVDQYYGYTF	TGCAGCGTTGTAGACCAATATTATGGCTACACCTTC
TRBD1	TRBV7-2	TRBJ2-5	many	CASSFSRQGQETQYF	TGTGCCAGCAGCTTTTCCAGACAGGGGCAAGAGACCCAGTACTTC
NA	TRBV12-3/TRBV12-4	TRBJ2-7	many	CASSFDPYEQYF	TGTGCCAGCAGTTTTGACCCCTACGAGCAGTACTTC
TRBD1	TRBV6-5	TRBJ2-5	many	CASSYDDRVGTQYF	TGTGCCAGCAGTTACGACGACAGGGTGGGGACCCAGTACTTC
TRBD2	TRBV4-1	TRBJ2-5	NA	CASSHSGRGLEAQYF	TGCGCCAGCAGCCATAGCGGGAGAGGGTTGGAGGCCCAGTACTTC
TRBD1	TRBV18	TRBJ1-1	many	CASSGQGANTEAFF	TGTGCCAGCTCAGGACAGGGAGCAAACACTGAAGCTTTCTTT
NA	TRBV27	TRBJ2-7	many	CASSPRDFSYEQYF	TGTGCCAGCAGTCCGAGGGACTTCTCCTACGAGCAGTACTTC
TRBD2	TRBV5-1	TRBJ2-6	many	CASSLAASGSGGANVLTF	TGCGCCAGCAGCTTGGCAGCTAGCGGGAGTGGGGGGGCCAACGTCCTGACTTTC
TRBD2	TRBV5-1	TRBJ2-2	NA	CASSLFSGSATGELFF	TGCGCCAGCAGCCTTTTTAGCGGGAGTGCCACCGGGGAGCTGTTTTTT
NA	TRBV12-3/TRBV12-4	TRBJ2-7	few	CASSYLTGDYEQYF	TGTGCCAGCAGTTATCTCACAGGAGACTACGAGCAGTACTTC
NA	TRBV4-3	TRBJ2-7	few	CASSQAIAYEQYF	TGCGCCAGCAGCCAAGCAATAGCCTACGAGCAGTACTTC
NA	TRBV6-5	TRBJ2-7	many	CASSSTGPYYEQYF	TGTGCCAGCAGTTCGACCGGTCCTTACTACGAGCAGTACTTC
TRBD1	TRBV11-3	TRBJ1-3	NA	CASSWTGDGNTIYF	TGTGCCAGCAGCTGGACAGGGGATGGAAACACCATATATTTT
NA	TRBV10-3	TRBJ2-7	NA	CAISESGDFYEQYF	TGTGCCATCAGTGAGTCGGGGGATTTCTACGAGCAGTACTTC
NA	TRBV27	TRBJ2-1	NA	CASSLSMVNEQFF	TGTGCCAGCAGTTTATCGATGGTTAATGAGCAGTTCTTC
NA	TRBV29-1	TRBJ2-5	NA	CSVEDPGVGVRETQYF	TGCAGCGTTGAAGACCCGGGAGTAGGGGTACGAGAGACCCAGTACTTC
TRBD2	TRBV19	TRBJ2-2	NA	CASSIKRENTGELFF	TGTGCCAGTAGTATCAAGCGGGAGAATACCGGGGAGCTGTTTTTT
NA	TRBV6-1	TRBJ2-7	many	CASSGLFSSYEQYF	TGTGCCAGCAGCGGACTCTTCTCCTCCTACGAGCAGTACTTC
NA	TRBV7-2	TRBJ2-7	NA	CASSPTRDKGYEQYF	TGTGCCAGCAGCCCCACCCGGGACAAGGGCTACGAGCAGTACTTC
NA	TRBV28	TRBJ2-2	NA	CASSLDMLENTGELSF	TGTGCCAGCAGTTTGGATATGTTGGAGAACACCGGGGAGCTGTCTTTT
TRBD2	TRBV5-4	TRBJ2-7	NA	CASSSGLAGGGAYEQYF	TGTGCCAGCAGCTCGGGACTAGCGGGAGGGGGGGCCTACGAGCAGTACTTC
NA	TRBV20-1	TRBJ2-3	NA	CSATVGSVSTDTQYF	TGCAGTGCTACAGTAGGTAGCGTGAGCACAGATACGCAGTATTTT
NA	TRBV12-3/TRBV12-4	TRBJ1-5	many	CASSPTGQKPQHF	TGTGCCAGCAGTCCGACGGGTCAAAAGCCCCAGCATTTT
TRBD2	TRBV11-2	TRBJ2-1	many	CASSLRLAGGFNEQFF	TGTGCCAGCAGCTTAAGGCTAGCGGGAGGGTTCAACGAGCAGTTCTTC
NA	TRBV2	TRBJ2-7	many	CASQGTESSYEQYF	TGTGCCAGCCAGGGGACCGAGAGCTCCTACGAGCAGTACTTC
NA	TRBV6-1	TRBJ1-1	NA	CASSERHFLNTEAFF	TGTGCCAGCAGTGAGAGACACTTCCTGAACACTGAAGCTTTCTTT
NA	TRBV20-1	TRBJ2-7	once	CSARDLLAGGTPYVQYF	TGCAGTGCTAGAGATCTCCTGGCGGGCGGAACTCCCTACGTGCAGTACTTC
TRBD1	TRBV13	TRBJ1-2	NA	CASSWDRANYGYTF	TGTGCCAGCAGCTGGGACAGAGCTAACTATGGCTACACCTTC
TRBD2	TRBV6-1	TRBJ2-7	few	CARPGTGAGGPSEQYF	TGTGCCCGTCCCGGGACAGGAGCGGGAGGGCCTTCCGAGCAGTACTTC
TRBD1	TRBV15	TRBJ2-7	few	CATSWDRGTYEQYF	TGTGCCACCAGCTGGGACAGGGGGACCTACGAGCAGTACTTC
TRBD2	TRBV7-9	TRBJ2-7	few	CATRAGTYEQYF	TGTGCGACCCGAGCGGGAACCTACGAGCAGTACTTC